This is a list of T cell receptor beta chains from one sample in a study of post-analysis software for immune sequencing data. TCRdb reprocessed the PCR reads via MiXCR and lists one record per CDR3 protein. The table includes 750,000 to 900,000 distinct CDR3 sequences, approximately 44% detected once. Sequenced sample: blood. The receptors were sampled from a girl between 5 and 17 years old with multiple sclerosis. Both conserved end residues are part of each CDR3. The order of the fields is clone size, D gene, V gene, J gene, CDR3 DNA, CDR3 protein. A D gene is named only where the DNA matches it firmly. Size tells how often a clone was seen (once, few, many) or the class of an expanded clone, and some rows leave it out.

NA,NA,TRBV27,TRBJ1-1,TGTGCCAACCTCGGGGGACAGAACACTGAAGCTTTCTTT,CANLGGQNTEAFF
NA,NA,TRBV7-9,TRBJ2-5,TGTGCCAGCACATTCGCGGGGAAAGAGACCCAGTACTTC,CASTFAGKETQYF
few,TRBD2,TRBV29-1,TRBJ2-1,TGCAGCGTTGAGGGACTAGCGGAATACAATGAGCAGTTCTTC,CSVEGLAEYNEQFF
NA,TRBD2,TRBV4-2,TRBJ2-1,TGTGCCAGCAGCTATTCCGGGACTAGCATAGGCGATGAGCAGTTCTTC,CASSYSGTSIGDEQFF
NA,TRBD1,TRBV12-3/TRBV12-4,TRBJ2-7,TGTGCCAGCAGTCCGATGGACAGGGGTTCCTACGAGCAGTACTTC,CASSPMDRGSYEQYF
NA,NA,TRBV18,TRBJ2-1,TGTGCCAGCTCACCAGAGGGCTTGTCCTACAATGAGCAGTTCTTC,CASSPEGLSYNEQFF
few,NA,TRBV28,TRBJ1-1,TGTGCCAGCGGTAAACCGGGCAGGAGCGAAGCTTTCTTT,CASGKPGRSEAFF
NA,TRBD2,TRBV4-2,TRBJ2-1,TGTGCCAGCAGCCGGGGACTAGCGGAGCCATACAATGAGCAGTTCTTC,CASSRGLAEPYNEQFF
few,TRBD1,TRBV5-1,TRBJ1-5,TGTGCCAGCAGCTTGGGACAGGGTAGCAATCAGCCCCAGCATTTT,CASSLGQGSNQPQHF
NA,NA,TRBV7-2,TRBJ2-3,TGTGCCAGCAGCCCCTCGGGGGACACGTCTACAGATACGCAGTATTTT,CASSPSGDTSTDTQYF
NA,TRBD1,TRBV4-2,TRBJ2-4,TGTGCCAGCAGCCGGGACAGGGAGGGGACTGAAGCCAAAAACATTCAGTACTTC,CASSRDREGTEAKNIQYF
NA,NA,TRBV15,TRBJ1-2,TGTGCCACCAGCAGCCTGGGACTCGACAGGTCCACTAACTATGGCTACACCTTC,CATSSLGLDRSTNYGYTF
once,NA,TRBV7-9,TRBJ1-1,TGTGCCAGCAGCCACCGGGACGGAAACACTGAAGCTTTCTTT,CASSHRDGNTEAFF
NA,TRBD1,TRBV12-3/TRBV12-4,TRBJ2-5,TGTGCCAGCAGCCCGGGACAGGGCATAGAGACCCAGTACTTC,CASSPGQGIETQYF
few,TRBD1,TRBV6-5,TRBJ2-7,TGTGCCAGCAGTGGGGGACAGCTTAGCTCCTACGAGCAGTACTTC,CASSGGQLSSYEQYF
once,NA,TRBV15,TRBJ2-5,TGTGCCACCAGCAGAGATTTTTTTCGGACAGAGGTAGAGACCCAGTACTTC,CATSRDFFRTEVETQYF
few,NA,TRBV28,TRBJ2-5,TGTGCCAGCAGTTTACAGGTGGGGATGGCGATACAAGAGACCCAGTACTTC,CASSLQVGMAIQETQYF
NA,NA,TRBV6-2/TRBV6-3,TRBJ2-1,TGTGCCAGCAGTTACCCGCCCCAGGAGCAGTTCTTC,CASSYPPQEQFF
NA,TRBD2,TRBV2,TRBJ2-3,TGTGCCGGCGGGAGAAGCGGGAGGGAAGATACGCAGTATTTT,CAGGRSGREDTQYF
NA,NA,TRBV9,TRBJ1-2,TGTGCCAGCAGCGTAGACAGGGTAGCTAACTATGGCTACACCTTC,CASSVDRVANYGYTF
few,TRBD1,TRBV6-1,TRBJ2-7,TGTGCCAGCGCGGACAGGGGGGCCTACGAGCAGTACTTC,CASADRGAYEQYF
few,NA,TRBV7-2,TRBJ2-1,TGTGCCAGCAGCTCCCCCTCCCCCGACCCCGAGCAGTTCTTC,CASSSPSPDPEQFF
NA,TRBD2,TRBV29-1,TRBJ2-5,TGCAGCGTTGGGGTGGCGGGAGTGAGTATTGAGCAGTACTTC,CSVGVAGVSIEQYF
NA,TRBD2,TRBV5-1,TRBJ2-7,TGCGCCAGCAGCGCAAATAGCGGGAGTCACGAGCAGTACTTC,CASSANSGSHEQYF
NA,NA,TRBV7-8,TRBJ2-7,TGTGCCAGCGGTACAGGGCCCTCCTACGAGCAGTACTTC,CASGTGPSYEQYF
NA,TRBD1,TRBV25-1,TRBJ1-1,TGTGCCAGCAGCGACAGGGTGGAAGCTTTCTTT,CASSDRVEAFF
once,NA,TRBV27,TRBJ2-7,TGTGCCAGCAGTAGCGGGCCATGGTACGAGCAGTACTTC,CASSSGPWYEQYF
few,TRBD2,TRBV29-1,TRBJ2-1,TGCACCGGCTCGACTAGCGGGAGTAGGAATGAGCAGTTCTTC,CTGSTSGSRNEQFF
NA,NA,TRBV6-1,TRBJ1-2,TGTGCCAGCAGGTCAGGGGCGGGGGACTATGGCTACACCTTC,CASRSGAGDYGYTF
NA,NA,TRBV12-3/TRBV12-4,TRBJ1-1,TGTGCCAGCAGTTTAGCGCTCGGGGGGACTGAAGCTTTCTTT,CASSLALGGTEAFF
few,TRBD2,TRBV12-3/TRBV12-4,TRBJ2-1,TGTGCCAGCAGTTCCGGACTAGCGGGGGACAATGAGCAGTTCTTC,CASSSGLAGDNEQFF
NA,TRBD2,TRBV12-3/TRBV12-4,TRBJ2-5,TGTGCCAGCATGGCCGGGACTAGCATGTGGGAGACCCAGTACTTC,CASMAGTSMWETQYF
NA,TRBD1,TRBV5-1,TRBJ2-7,TGCGCCAGCAGCTTGGAGCCCAAGGGGACAGACTCCTACGAGCAGTACTTC,CASSLEPKGTDSYEQYF
NA,NA,TRBV19,TRBJ1-5,TGTGCCAGTAGTATAGATTGGCGGAATAGCAATCAGCCCCAGCATTTT,CASSIDWRNSNQPQHF
NA,NA,TRBV7-9,TRBJ1-4,TGTGCCAGCAGCCCACAGACGATAGAAAAACTGTTTTTT,CASSPQTIEKLFF
NA,TRBD1,TRBV12-3/TRBV12-4,TRBJ1-2,TGTGCCAGCAGTTTGACAGGGGGGAGCGGCTACACCTTC,CASSLTGGSGYTF
NA,TRBD1,TRBV10-3,TRBJ1-4,TGTGCCATAAGGGACAGCCGGGAAAAACTGTTTTTT,CAIRDSREKLFF
many,NA,TRBV24-1,TRBJ2-5,TGTGCCACCAGTGGAGGGACCCAGGAGACCCAGTACTTC,CATSGGTQETQYF
NA,NA,TRBV20-1,TRBJ2-7,TGCAGTGCTGGTTATGTAGGGGACCACGAGCAGTACTTC,CSAGYVGDHEQYF
NA,TRBD2,TRBV9,TRBJ2-5,TGTGCCAGCGCCACTAGCGGGAGGGCGGAGACCCAGTACTTC,CASATSGRAETQYF
few,NA,TRBV20-1,TRBJ2-6,TGCAGTGCTAGTAATTACCGCTACCTGGACGTCCTGACTTTC,CSASNYRYLDVLTF
NA,NA,TRBV7-4,TRBJ2-3,TGTGCCAGCAGCTTAGACTACCCTGCCAGCGCCGATACGCAGTATTTT,CASSLDYPASADTQYF
few,TRBD1,TRBV24-1,TRBJ2-7,TGTGCCACCAGTCCAGGGGGACACGAGCAGTACTTC,CATSPGGHEQYF
many,NA,TRBV20-1,TRBJ2-1,TGCAGTGCTAGTTATACGGACTCCTACAATGAGCAGTTCTTC,CSASYTDSYNEQFF
NA,NA,TRBV7-8,TRBJ1-2,TGTGCCAGCAGCTCGACGACACCGGGCTATGGCTACACCTTC,CASSSTTPGYGYTF
NA,NA,TRBV18,TRBJ2-2,TGTGCCAGCTCACCACTCGGACAGAACACCGGGGAGCTGTTTTTT,CASSPLGQNTGELFF
NA,NA,TRBV3-1,TRBJ1-2,TGTGCCAGCAGCCAAGTAAGGGGATTAGATGGCTACACCTTC,CASSQVRGLDGYTF
few,TRBD1,TRBV6-5,TRBJ2-7,TGTGCCAGCAGTTACTATATCGGGACAGGGGTCTACGAGCAGTACTTC,CASSYYIGTGVYEQYF
NA,TRBD2,TRBV7-2,TRBJ2-1,TGTGCCAGCAGCTTAGTCGCGGGAGGGTTTGATGAGCAGTTCTTC,CASSLVAGGFDEQFF
NA,TRBD1,TRBV12-3/TRBV12-4,TRBJ1-5,TGTGCCAGCAGTTTAGGCCCGGACAGGGGGCTCAGGAATCAGCCCCAGCATTTT,CASSLGPDRGLRNQPQHF
few,NA,TRBV29-1,TRBJ1-1,TGCAGCGTTGCAAGCACTGAAGCTTTCTTT,CSVASTEAFF
NA,TRBD1,TRBV6-6,TRBJ2-7,TGTGCCAGCAGACAGACAGGGCAATTCTACGAGCAGTACTTC,CASRQTGQFYEQYF
NA,TRBD1,TRBV11-2,TRBJ1-5,TGTGCCAGCAGCTCAAGACAGGGCCATCAGCCCCAGCATTTT,CASSSRQGHQPQHF